Below, 15 T cell receptor beta chains from the same sample are listed, as sequenced in a study of T cell changes during pregnancy in multiple sclerosis. Libraries were prepared by immunoSEQ multiplex PCR; TCRdb keeps only in-frame clonotypes and omits some of them. The repertoire holds tens of thousands of clones, with about 92% as singletons. The sample here was peripheral blood, taken in the second trimester of pregnancy. Every receptor here comes from a female donor in good health, enrolled as a control in a pregnancy study.

The chain is built from TRBV4-1 and TRBJ2-3; 8 nucleotides line up with TRBD2. Per germline, CDR1 MGHRA and CDR2 YSYEKL. V trimming: 3 bases; J trimming: 2 bases; junction bases outside the gene matches: 7. The CDR3 has 16 residues. CDR3 nucleotide sequence: TGCGCCAGCAGCCAGTTACTAGCGGTGGTCACAGATACGCAGTATTTT. It codes for CASSQLLAVVTDTQYF.

This clone has only a few counts. This CDR3 reads CASSWRVNTEAFF. CDR3 DNA sequence: TGTGCCAGCAGCTGGAGGGTGAACACTGAAGCTTTCTTT. The rearrangement links TRBV9 to TRBJ1-1; D is undetermined. The CDR3 sequence is 13 residues long. The V end lost 4 bases, the J end lost 0 bases, and 7 bases lay between the germline ends. Germline V gene data show CDR1 as SGDLS and CDR2 as YYNGEE. The full variable domain, completed using reference TRBV9 and TRBJ1-1, is DSGVTQTPKHLITATGQRVTLRCSPRSGDLSVYWYQQSLDQGLQFLIQYYNGEERAKGNILERFSAQQFPDLHSELNLSSLELGDSALYFCASSWRVNTEAFFGQGTRLTVV.

The rearrangement uses TRBV6-6 and TRBJ1-3; 10 bases map to TRBD1. Germline CDR1 and CDR2: MNHNY and SVGAGI (reference sequence). The CDR3 is 15 residues long. Germline trimming cut 2 bases from V and 5 bases from J; bases unmatched to any gene: 3. CDR3 in amino acids: CASSYPGQGRNTIYF. CDR3 coding DNA: TGTGCCAGCAGTTACCCGGGACAGGGGAGAAACACCATATATTTT.

This chain joins TRBV11-2 and TRBJ2-3; D is unclear. The CDR3 has 14 residues. Between the trimmed V and J ends, which lost 5 bases and 6 bases, there was a span of 15 bases. Germline V CDR1 and CDR2: SGHAT, FQNNGV. The CDR3 sequence: CASSPGQMTDTQYF. The CDR3 nucleotides read TGTGCCAGCAGCCCAGGCCAGATGACGGATACGCAGTATTTT.

This chain connects TRBV7-8 to TRBJ2-7; D is possibly TRBD2 (5 bases). Germline lookup yields CDR1 SGHVS and CDR2 FQNEAQ. The CDR3 is 11 residues long. V was trimmed by 8 bases and J by 3 bases, leaving 8 bases between them. The CDR3 is CASRGYYEQYF. In DNA, the CDR3 is TGTGCCAGCCGCGGGTACTACGAGCAGTACTTC. Full variable domain (remainder filled in from reference TRBV7-8 and TRBJ2-7): GAGVSQSPRYKVAKRGQDVALRCDPISGHVSLFWYQQALGQGPEFLTYFQNEAQLDKSGLPSDRFFAERPEGSVSTLKIQRTQQEDSAVYLCASRGYYEQYFGPGTRLTVT.

The V call is TRBV5-1, the J call TRBJ2-5, with D maybe TRBD2 (6 bases). The CDR3 runs to 16 residues. Trimming pared 3 bases from V and 0 bases from J, leaving 15 bases between. From germline, CDR1 is SGHRS and CDR2 YFSETQ. The CDR3 loop reads CASSSGGSSHQETQYF. In DNA form, the CDR3 reads TGCGCCAGCAGCTCTGGGGGGAGCAGCCACCAAGAGACCCAGTACTTC.

In its sample, this clone was seen once. The chain recombines TRBV18 with TRBJ1-2; TRBD1 might be the D (5 bases). V lost 3 bases, J lost 4 bases, and 9 bases lay in between. Germline loops: CDR1 KGHSH, CDR2 LQKENI. The CDR3 loop spans 13 amino acids. In DNA form, the CDR3 reads TGTGCCAGCTCACCGGGGGGGATCTATGGCTACACCTTC. This sequence encodes CASSPGGIYGYTF.

The V and J genes are TRBV25-1 and TRBJ2-7, with TRBD2 matching 14 bases. Germline-derived CDR1 and CDR2 are MGHDK and SYGVNS. The CDR3 is made up of 15 amino acids. The V gene end was trimmed by 1 base and the J gene end by 6 bases; junction bases not matched to a gene: 2. CDR3 coding DNA: TGTGCCAGCAGTGAATCGGGACTAGCGGGAGTCGAGCAGTACTTC. This encodes CASSESGLAGVEQYF.

The rearrangement links TRBV10-3 to TRBJ1-1; 7 bases match TRBD1. The CDR3 length is 14 residues. V trimming: 6 bases; J trimming: 4 bases; junction bases outside the gene matches: 8. In germline, CDR1 is ENHRY, CDR2 SYGVKD. The CDR3 sequence is CAISDATGSTEAFF. The CDR3 DNA is TGTGCCATCAGCGACGCGACAGGGTCCACTGAAGCTTTCTTT.

The rearrangement uses TRBV10-1 and TRBJ1-2, with a tentative D call TRBD1 (6 bases). Trimming cost V 2 bases and J 6 bases, with 16 bases left between them. This CDR3 has 15 residues. CDR1 and CDR2 (germline): WNHNN, SYGVQD (reference sequence). DNA of the CDR3: TGCGCCAGCAGTGAGACCTTGGACAGTCTCGATGGCTACACCTTC. Translating gives CASSETLDSLDGYTF.

This sequence joins TRBV7-3 and TRBJ1-2; 7 bases agree with TRBD1. V trimming: 5 bases; J trimming: 4 bases; junction bases outside the gene matches: 10. CDR3 length: 15 amino acids. Germline CDR1 SGHTA, CDR2 FQGTGA. CDR3 amino acids: CASSQTGAGGYGYTF. The CDR3 nucleotides are TGTGCCAGCAGCCAAACAGGGGCGGGAGGCTATGGCTACACCTTC.

The J gene is TRBJ2-6, the V gene TRBV4-1; the match to TRBD1 covers 9 bases. Trimming took 3 bases from V and 0 from J; bases not matched to a gene: 6. The CDR3 spans 18 residues. Looked up from germline, CDR1 is MGHRA and CDR2 is YSYEKL. CDR3 in amino acids: CASSQEDRGYSGANVLTF. CDR3 sequence (DNA): TGCGCCAGCAGCCAGGAGGACAGGGGCTACTCTGGGGCCAACGTCCTGACTTTC.

The chain links TRBV4-3 to TRBJ2-1; 12 nucleotides align to TRBD1. Per germline, CDR1 LGHNA and CDR2 YSLEER. This CDR3 region has 15 residues. V shed 4 bases, J shed 7 bases, and the junction held 5 bases outside the gene matches. The CDR3 bases are TGCGCCAGCAGCCCTCCGGGACAGGGGGCAAATGAGCAGTTCTTC. Its translation: CASSPPGQGANEQFF.

The chain couples TRBV11-1 to TRBJ2-5, with no clear D. CDR1 and CDR2 from the germline V gene are SGHAT and FQDESV (reference sequence). The CDR3 totals 14 residues. Between the trimmed V and J ends, which lost 4 bases and 2 bases, there was a span of 11 bases. The CDR3 region has the DNA TGTGCCAGCAGCTCCCCCTGGCGGCAAGAGACCCAGTACTTC. Translated: CASSSPWRQETQYF.

J is TRBJ2-1 and V is TRBV4-3, with 8 bases aligning to TRBD2. This CDR3 region has 17 residues. V was pared by 0 bases and J by 2 bases, with 6 bases of the junction left unmatched. CDR1 and CDR2 from the germline V gene are LGHNA and YSLEER. CDR3 nucleotide sequence: TGCGCCAGCAGCCAAGATTTGAGTAGCGGGACCTACAATGAGCAGTTCTTC. This gives the protein CASSQDLSSGTYNEQFF.